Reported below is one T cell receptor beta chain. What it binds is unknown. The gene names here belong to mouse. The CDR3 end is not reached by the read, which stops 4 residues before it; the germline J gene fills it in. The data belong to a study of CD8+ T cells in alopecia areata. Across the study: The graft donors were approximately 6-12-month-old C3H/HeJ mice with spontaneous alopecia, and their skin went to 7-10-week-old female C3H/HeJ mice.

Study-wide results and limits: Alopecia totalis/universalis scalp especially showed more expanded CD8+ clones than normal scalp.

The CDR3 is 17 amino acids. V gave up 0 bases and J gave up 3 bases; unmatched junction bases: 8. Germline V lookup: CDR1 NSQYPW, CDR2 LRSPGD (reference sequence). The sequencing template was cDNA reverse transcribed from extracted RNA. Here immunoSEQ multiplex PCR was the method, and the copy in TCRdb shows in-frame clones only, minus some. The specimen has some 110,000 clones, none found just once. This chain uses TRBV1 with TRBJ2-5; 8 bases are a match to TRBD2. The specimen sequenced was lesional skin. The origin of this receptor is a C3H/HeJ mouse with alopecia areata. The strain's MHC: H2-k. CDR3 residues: CTCSADGGGMGQDTQYF. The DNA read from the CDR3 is TGCACCTGCAGTGCAGATGGGGGGGGGATGGGTCAAGAC.